This TCR beta chain was identified during a study of tissue T cells after allogeneic stem cell transplantation. Study results and caveats: Few T cell clones were shared across patients, but motif clusters showed tissue-specific shared signatures. The patient cohort was small and clinically heterogeneous, with limited sampling depth.

The CDR3 contains 12 residues. V gave up 0 bases and J gave up 7 bases, with 4 bases separating them. From germline, CDR1 is GKSSPN and CDR2 SITVG. The data were produced by immunoSEQ multiplex PCR, yet TCRdb's version contains in-frame clones alone and is incomplete. The table shows around 6,000 clones, with approximately 51% occurring only once. On this clone itself: Its matching antigen is unknown. Gene labels here are mouse ones. The sequenced fragment ends 1 residue before the CDR3 boundary, so the rest is inferred from the germline J gene.

Time point of the sample: mouse harvest day 14 after allogeneic transplant. Tail vein injection delivered 10^7 T-cell-depleted bone marrow cells and 10^6 splenic CD5+ T cells. Mice had MHC-mismatched B6 into BALB/c GVHD, sampled day 7 or 14. The TCR sequence derives from a female BALB/c mouse given C57BL/6 T cells with graft-versus-host disease after an allogeneic hematopoietic cell transplant. Sequenced: gut tissue. The V gene is TRBV31, the J gene TRBJ1-6; D is ambiguous. TRBJ1-6 is labeled an ORF, and its function is uncertain. CDR3 bases read: TGTGCCTGGAGTCTAGGGAATTCGCCCCTCTAC. Protein sequence: CAWSLGNSPLY. The full-length CDR3 reads as CAWSLGNSPLYF.